This T cell receptor beta chain was recovered during a study of T cells after yellow fever vaccination. Overall study results and limits: The secondary response was weaker, and its peak arrived faster, on day 5 versus 15.

A single record per CDR3 protein comes from TCRdb applying MiXCR to the 5' RACE reads. Of 150,000 to 200,000 distinct CDR3 sequences listed, roughly 6.2% are singletons. This clonotype was seen at least ten times. Its antigen is not known. From germline, CDR1 is LGHNA and CDR2 YSLEER. CDR3 size: 17 residues. Trimming at V came to 0 bases and at J to 0 bases, leaving 7 bases not matched to a gene. The V and J genes are TRBV4-3 and TRBJ1-2, with 7 bases fitting TRBD1. The source is a man aged 18 to 29 who received the YFV17D yellow fever vaccine. The sample here was CD4+ T cells sorted from PBMCs, taken on the day of the first yellow fever vaccination. In DNA form, the CDR3 reads TGCGCCAGCAGCCAAGAGATAAGGACAGGTACTAACTATGGCTACACCTTC. Amino acid sequence: CASSQEIRTGTNYGYTF.